The entry that follows covers one T cell receptor beta chain sequence. Its antigen is currently unknown. Prepared libraries of TCR beta cDNA carried unique molecular identifiers. One entry per CDR3 protein, called by TCRdb with MiXCR from the PCR reads. The sample contains about 540,000 distinct CDR3 sequences, around 34% of which appear only once. The entry originates in a study of post-analysis software for immune sequencing data. At the level of the study: Patients had relapsing-remitting, secondary progressive or progressive-relapsing multiple sclerosis; some lacked subtype. General study points: In multiple sclerosis, normalized Chao1 diversity was significantly below that of controls. Relative to controls, patients had about five TRBV segments at higher frequency, with TRBV5-6, TRBV5-1 and TRBV20-1 among these.

Germline assignment: CDR1 LGHDT and CDR2 YNNKEL (reference sequence). Trimming removed 2 bases at V and 6 bases at J, with 17 bases between. The CDR3 covers 15 residues. The chain couples TRBV3-1 to TRBJ2-7; D tentatively fits TRBD1 or TRBD2 (6 bases each). This TCR derives from a girl aged 2 to 17 with multiple sclerosis. The sample taken for sequencing was blood. The DNA for the CDR3 is TGTGCCAGCAGCCAATGGCGGGACACGAGTCTCGAGCAGTACTTC. The encoded protein is CASSQWRDTSLEQYF.